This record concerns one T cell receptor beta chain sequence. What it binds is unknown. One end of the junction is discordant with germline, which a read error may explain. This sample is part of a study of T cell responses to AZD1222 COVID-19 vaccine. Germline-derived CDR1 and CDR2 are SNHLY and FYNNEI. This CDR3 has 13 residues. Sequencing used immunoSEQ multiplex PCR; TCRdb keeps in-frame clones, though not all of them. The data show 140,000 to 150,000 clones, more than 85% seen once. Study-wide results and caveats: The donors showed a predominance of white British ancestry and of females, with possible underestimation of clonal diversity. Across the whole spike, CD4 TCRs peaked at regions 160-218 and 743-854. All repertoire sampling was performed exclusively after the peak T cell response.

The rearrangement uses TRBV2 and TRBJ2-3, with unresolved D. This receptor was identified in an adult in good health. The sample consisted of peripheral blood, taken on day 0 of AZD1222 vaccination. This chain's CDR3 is CASGEVALDTQYF. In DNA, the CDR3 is TGTGCCAGCGGTGAGGTCGCGTTAGATACGCAATATTTT.